What follows describes a single T cell receptor (beta chain). This sample was taken from a study of blood T cell repertoires in COVID-19. Per the original data handling: Amplifying reference gene primers gave estimates of nucleated cell counts. Some clones are missing from TCRdb's copy, which holds only in-frame ones; the method was immunoSEQ multiplex PCR. That table gives V, J and clone size, and the DNA gave D and trimming. In the table there are around 310,000 clones, over 75% of which are singletons. The CDR3 has 16 amino acids. The J segment lost 0 bases and the V segment lost 0 bases, leaving 2 bases of the junction unmatched. Germline CDR1 MNHEY, CDR2 SMNVEV (reference sequence).

The clonotype comes from a woman in her forties or fifties with active or convalescent COVID-19. The J gene is TRBJ1-1, the V gene TRBV27; 9 bases align to TRBD1. What was sequenced was peripheral blood. CDR3 nucleotides: TGTGCCAGCAGTTTATCGGGACAGGGTGTGAACACTGAAGCTTTCTTT. Encoded protein: CASSLSGQGVNTEAFF.